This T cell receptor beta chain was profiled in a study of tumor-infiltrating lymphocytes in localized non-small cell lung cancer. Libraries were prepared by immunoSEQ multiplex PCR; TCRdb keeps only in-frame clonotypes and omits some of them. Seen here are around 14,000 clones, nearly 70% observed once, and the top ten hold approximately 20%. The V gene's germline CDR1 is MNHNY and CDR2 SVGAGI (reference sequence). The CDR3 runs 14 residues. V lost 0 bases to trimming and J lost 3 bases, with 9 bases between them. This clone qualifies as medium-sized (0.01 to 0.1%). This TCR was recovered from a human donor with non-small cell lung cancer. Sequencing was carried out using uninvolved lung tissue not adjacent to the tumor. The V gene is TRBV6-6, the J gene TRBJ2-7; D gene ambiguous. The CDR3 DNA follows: TGTGCCAGCAGTTACTCGAAGGTAGGCTACGAGCAGTACTTC. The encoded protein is CASSYSKVGYEQYF.